This TCR beta chain was retrieved from a study of blood T cells in healthy people across ages. Findings and caveats of the study: The lack of PBMC sorting stopped any conclusive naive versus antigen-experienced comparison.

Total RNA, at least 6 micrograms per sample, was extracted from PBMCs. Comments on this clonotype: The antigen remains unidentified.

The authors ran a second PCR of roughly 6 to 12 cycles using a sample-barcoded 5' primer and a J-beta primer mix. TCRdb re-derived calls from the 5' RACE reads in MiXCR, one entry per CDR3 protein. The repertoire includes around 690,000 distinct CDR3 sequences, 58% of them detected once, and 30% to 45% sits in the top ten. Sequenced input: blood. This clonotype was sampled from a man aged 55 to 70 in good health.

CDR3 nucleotides: TGTGCCAGCAGCTTGAGCGCCTCCAATGAGCAGTTCTTC. It is translated as CASSLSASNEQFF. V gene TRBV11-2 combines with J gene TRBJ2-1; D unresolved. With 3 bases removed from V and 6 bases from J, the gap between germline ends came to 9 bases. This CDR3 has 13 residues. Per germline, CDR1 SGHAT and CDR2 FQNNGV. The full variable domain, its missing parts supplied by reference TRBV11-2 and TRBJ2-1, is EAGVAQSPRYKIIEKRQSVAFWCNPISGHATLYWYQQILGQGPKLLIQFQNNGVVDDSQLPKDRFSAERLKGVDSTLKIQPAKLEDSAVYLCASSLSASNEQFFGPGTRLTVL.